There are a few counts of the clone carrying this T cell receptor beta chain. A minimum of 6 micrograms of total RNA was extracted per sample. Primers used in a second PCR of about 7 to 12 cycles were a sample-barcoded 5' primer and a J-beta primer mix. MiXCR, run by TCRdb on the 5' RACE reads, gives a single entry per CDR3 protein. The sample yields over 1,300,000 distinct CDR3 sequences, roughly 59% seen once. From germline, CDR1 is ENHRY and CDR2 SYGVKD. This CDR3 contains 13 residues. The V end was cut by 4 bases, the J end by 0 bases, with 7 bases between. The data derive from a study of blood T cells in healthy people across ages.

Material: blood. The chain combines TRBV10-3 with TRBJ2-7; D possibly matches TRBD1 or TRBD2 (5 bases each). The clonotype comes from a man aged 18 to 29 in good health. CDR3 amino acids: CAISAGASYEQYF. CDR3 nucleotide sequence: TGTGCCATCAGTGCCGGGGCCTCCTACGAGCAGTACTTC.